This TCR beta chain stems from a study of cytomegalovirus exposure and HLA in healthy donors. In the study overall: Samples from HLA-typed donors yielded about 85 million unique TCRs in an early data release. Overall study results and limits: Indistinguishable V segments, including TRBV6-2 and TRBV6-3, were excluded.

A remark on this clone: Its specificity is not known.

The PCR employed 60 Vbeta primers together with 13 Jbeta primers. Clones were read by immunoSEQ multiplex PCR, and TCRdb kept only the in-frame ones, dropping some. In the table there are some 200,000 clones, more than 85% of which are singletons. This CDR3 comprises 13 residues. CDR1 is ENHRY, CDR2 SYGVKD, per germline. Trimming stripped 0 bases from V and 4 bases from J, with 6 bases between. The TCR comes from a woman aged 18-30 years in good health and CMV-seronegative. J is TRBJ1-2 and V is TRBV10-3; unclear D gene. What was sequenced was PBMCs. The CDR3 DNA reads as TGTGCCATCAGTGAGTCGGAGGTCTATGGCTACACCTTC. It encodes CAISESEVYGYTF.